This is a list of T cell receptor beta chains from one sample in a study of cytomegalovirus exposure and HLA in healthy donors. The table came from immunoSEQ multiplex PCR; TCRdb's copy has only in-frame clones and leaves some out. In the table there are 90,000 to 100,000 clones, approximately 79% of which are singletons. Sequenced material: PBMCs. The receptor set was obtained from a male donor in good health and CMV-seronegative. Both conserved end residues are part of each CDR3. Fields, in order: J gene, clone size, V gene, D gene, CDR3 DNA, CDR3 protein. The D gene is left open where the match is weak. The size field is filled for only some rows; it gives once, few, many or a size class.

J gene: TRBJ2-1; clone size: once; V gene: TRBV29-1; D gene: TRBD2; CDR3 DNA: TGCAGCGTTGATACTAGCGGGAGGGGCTATGAGCAGTTCTTC; CDR3 protein: CSVDTSGRGYEQFF
J gene: TRBJ1-2; clone size: NA; V gene: TRBV6-5; D gene: NA; CDR3 DNA: TGTGCCACCAGTTTCCCGGGGGGCTACACCTTC; CDR3 protein: CATSFPGGYTF
J gene: TRBJ2-3; clone size: NA; V gene: TRBV6-1; D gene: TRBD2; CDR3 DNA: TGTGCCAGCAGTGAACCGAGCGGGAGGGGCACAGATACGCAGTATTTT; CDR3 protein: CASSEPSGRGTDTQYF
J gene: TRBJ2-1; clone size: NA; V gene: TRBV27; D gene: TRBD1; CDR3 DNA: TGTGCCAGCAGCTCCGGGACAGGTCCCCTAGGTGAGCAGTTCTTC; CDR3 protein: CASSSGTGPLGEQFF
J gene: TRBJ2-1; clone size: NA; V gene: TRBV28; D gene: NA; CDR3 DNA: TGTGCCAGCAGTTTAGCGCGGGATGAGCAGTTCTTC; CDR3 protein: CASSLARDEQFF
J gene: TRBJ2-5; clone size: NA; V gene: TRBV2; D gene: TRBD2; CDR3 DNA: TGTGCCAGCAGTGTAGGTCTAGCGGGAGGGCGAGAGACCCAGTACTTC; CDR3 protein: CASSVGLAGGRETQYF
J gene: TRBJ2-4; clone size: NA; V gene: TRBV5-1; D gene: NA; CDR3 DNA: TGCGCCAGCAGCTTGGCCGAGGGAGAAAACATTCAGTACTTC; CDR3 protein: CASSLAEGENIQYF
J gene: TRBJ1-1; clone size: NA; V gene: TRBV6-5; D gene: TRBD1; CDR3 DNA: TGTGCCAGCAGTTCCCCCAGGGGGCGGGAGGCTTTCTTT; CDR3 protein: CASSSPRGREAFF
J gene: TRBJ2-5; clone size: NA; V gene: TRBV7-3; D gene: TRBD2; CDR3 DNA: TGTGCCAGCAGCTTAACGAGCGGGAGTCCCCAAGAGACCCAGTACTTC; CDR3 protein: CASSLTSGSPQETQYF
J gene: TRBJ1-1; clone size: NA; V gene: TRBV7-6; D gene: NA; CDR3 DNA: TGTGCCAGCAGCTTAAAGGTGGGGGGGAACACTGAAGCTTTCTTT; CDR3 protein: CASSLKVGGNTEAFF
J gene: TRBJ2-2; clone size: NA; V gene: TRBV19; D gene: NA; CDR3 DNA: TGTGCCAGTAGTATGGGGAGAAGGGTAGCCGGGGAGCTGTTTTTT; CDR3 protein: CASSMGRRVAGELFF
J gene: TRBJ2-7; clone size: NA; V gene: TRBV19; D gene: TRBD2; CDR3 DNA: TGTGCCAGTAGTATCGTCGTAGCGGGAGCCTACGAGCAGTACTTC; CDR3 protein: CASSIVVAGAYEQYF
J gene: TRBJ2-6; clone size: NA; V gene: TRBV6-4; D gene: NA; CDR3 DNA: TGTGCCAGCAGTGACGGAGGGGAAGGCTCTGGGGCCAACGTCCTGACTTTC; CDR3 protein: CASSDGGEGSGANVLTF
J gene: TRBJ1-1; clone size: once; V gene: TRBV7-6; D gene: TRBD1; CDR3 DNA: TGTGCCAGCAGCTTAGGGACAGGGGTTGAGGGCACTGAAGCTTTCTTT; CDR3 protein: CASSLGTGVEGTEAFF
J gene: TRBJ1-2; clone size: few; V gene: TRBV5-6; D gene: NA; CDR3 DNA: TGTGCCAGCACCTTTAAAACGGGGTGGTTCCCCTTC; CDR3 protein: CASTFKTGWFPF
J gene: TRBJ2-7; clone size: NA; V gene: TRBV27; D gene: NA; CDR3 DNA: TGTGCCAGCAGTACAGGAAACGAGCAGTACTTC; CDR3 protein: CASSTGNEQYF
J gene: TRBJ2-4; clone size: NA; V gene: TRBV30; D gene: TRBD2; CDR3 DNA: TGTGCCTGGAGGGGGGGGGTCATAGCCAAAAACATTCAGTACTTC; CDR3 protein: CAWRGGVIAKNIQYF
J gene: TRBJ2-3; clone size: NA; V gene: TRBV4-3; D gene: TRBD1; CDR3 DNA: TGCGCCAGCAGCCCCCTGACAGGGGGGAGCACAGATACGCAGTATTTT; CDR3 protein: CASSPLTGGSTDTQYF
J gene: TRBJ1-1; clone size: once; V gene: TRBV29-1; D gene: NA; CDR3 DNA: TGCAGCGTTTCCGGTTTTGAGATGAACACTGAAGCTTTCTTT; CDR3 protein: CSVSGFEMNTEAFF
J gene: TRBJ1-4; clone size: few; V gene: TRBV5-4; D gene: NA; CDR3 DNA: TGTGCCAGCAGTCAAGACAAAACTAATGAAAAACTGTTTTTT; CDR3 protein: CASSQDKTNEKLFF
J gene: TRBJ1-1; clone size: few; V gene: TRBV30; D gene: TRBD1; CDR3 DNA: TGTGCCTGGAGTGTTTCGCTCGGGACAGGCGAAGCTTTCTTT; CDR3 protein: CAWSVSLGTGEAFF
J gene: TRBJ1-3; clone size: NA; V gene: TRBV19; D gene: NA; CDR3 DNA: TGTGCCAGTAAAGGCAGGGGCTCTGGAAACACCATATATTTT; CDR3 protein: CASKGRGSGNTIYF
J gene: TRBJ2-2; clone size: NA; V gene: TRBV19; D gene: TRBD1; CDR3 DNA: TGTGCCAGTAGTCCGTGGGGACAGGGATACACCGGGGAGCTGTTTTTT; CDR3 protein: CASSPWGQGYTGELFF
J gene: TRBJ1-6; clone size: NA; V gene: TRBV6-5; D gene: NA; CDR3 DNA: TGTGCCAGCAGTTCTCTTAACAGTAATTCACCCCTCCACTTT; CDR3 protein: CASSSLNSNSPLHF
J gene: TRBJ1-1; clone size: NA; V gene: TRBV7-6; D gene: NA; CDR3 DNA: TGTGCCAGCAGCGAAACAAACACTGAAGCTTTCTTT; CDR3 protein: CASSETNTEAFF
J gene: TRBJ1-4; clone size: NA; V gene: TRBV15; D gene: NA; CDR3 DNA: TGTGCCACCAGCAGAGATCCCGGGGGGGCTGAAAAACTGTTTTTT; CDR3 protein: CATSRDPGGAEKLFF